This T cell receptor beta chain stems from a study of T cell responses to AZD1222 COVID-19 vaccine. The CDR3 is 14 residues long. V was clipped by 2 bases and J by 5 bases, with 13 bases between them. Sequenced by immunoSEQ multiplex PCR; TCRdb stores in-frame clones only, minus some. The sample holds some 180,000 clones, 90% to 95% seen once. This material consisted of peripheral blood, taken 28 days after the second AZD1222 dose. This clonotype originated in an adult who received the AZD1222 COVID-19 vaccine. V usage is TRBV5-3 and J usage is TRBJ1-1; no clear D gene. TRBV5-3 is an ORF, with its function uncertain. CDR3 sequence (DNA): TGTGCCAGAAGCTTAGCCGTCAAGAAAACTGAAGCTTTCTTT. Amino acid sequence: CARSLAVKKTEAFF.